The source of this TCR beta chain is a study of blood T cell repertoires in COVID-19. This CDR3 region has 14 residues. The V and J ends lost 7 bases and 4 bases, in that order; junction bases with no gene match: 5. The germline CDR1 and CDR2 sequences are LGHDT and YNNKEL (reference sequence). Sequencing used immunoSEQ multiplex PCR; TCRdb keeps in-frame clones, though not all of them. Of 68,000 or so clones listed, 91% are singletons. Seattle patients were enrolled during active infection and followed longitudinally. The chain couples TRBV3-1 (or the pseudogene TRBV3-2) to TRBJ2-2; 8 positions match TRBD2. This clonotype was sampled from a man aged 35-49 years with COVID-19, enrolled during active disease. Specimen: peripheral blood. CDR3 nucleotides: TGTGCCAGCAAAAGCGGGGGAGCCACCGGGGAGCTGTTTTTT. This translates into CASKSGGATGELFF.